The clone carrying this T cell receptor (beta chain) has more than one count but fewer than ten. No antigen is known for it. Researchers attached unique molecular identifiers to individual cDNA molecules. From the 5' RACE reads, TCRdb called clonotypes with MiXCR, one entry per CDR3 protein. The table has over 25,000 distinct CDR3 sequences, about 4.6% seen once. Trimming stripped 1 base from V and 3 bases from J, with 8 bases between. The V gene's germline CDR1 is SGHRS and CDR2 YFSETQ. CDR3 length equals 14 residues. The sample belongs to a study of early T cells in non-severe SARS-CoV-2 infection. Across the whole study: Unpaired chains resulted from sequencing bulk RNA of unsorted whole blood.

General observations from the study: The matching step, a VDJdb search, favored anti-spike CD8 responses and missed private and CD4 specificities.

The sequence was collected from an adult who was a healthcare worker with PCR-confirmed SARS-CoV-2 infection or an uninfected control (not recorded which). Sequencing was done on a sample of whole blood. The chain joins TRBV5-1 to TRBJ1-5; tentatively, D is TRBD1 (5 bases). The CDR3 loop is CASSLTGPNQPQHF. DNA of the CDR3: TGCGCCAGCAGCTTGACAGGCCCCAATCAGCCCCAGCATTTT.